These 7 T cell receptor beta chains were all obtained from the same sample, sequenced in a study of shared clonotypes between healthy human individuals. Positively selected for CCR7, the CD45RO-negative cells used as naive CD8 cells excluded terminally differentiated effector memory CD45RA+ cells. Clones were read by immunoSEQ multiplex PCR, and TCRdb kept only the in-frame ones, dropping some. The table has hundreds of thousands of clones, 96% seen once. Material for sequencing was naive CD8+ T cells sorted from blood. Receptors were obtained from a woman in her twenties or thirties in good health.

The rearrangement joins TRBV27 to TRBJ2-7; possible D gene TRBD2, 6 bases. With 5 bases removed from V and 5 bases from J, the gap between germline ends came to 22 bases. Per the germline V gene, CDR1 is MNHEY and CDR2 is SMNVEV (reference sequence). The CDR3 has 16 amino acids. The CDR3, as DNA: TGTGCCAGCAGTCCCTCGGCGGGATCACGCCTCCACGAGCAGTACTTC. Translating gives CASSPSAGSRLHEQYF.

The chain couples TRBV27 to TRBJ2-1; 8 positions agree with TRBD2. From germline, CDR1 is MNHEY and CDR2 SMNVEV (reference sequence). The ends lost 2 bases at V and 6 bases at J; junction bases unmatched: 9. CDR3 length equals 16 residues. CDR3 residues: CASSLGASGRSNEQFF. The CDR3 region has the DNA TGTGCCAGCAGTTTAGGAGCTAGCGGGCGCTCCAATGAGCAGTTCTTC.

The CDR3 region has the DNA TGTGCCAGCAGCGTAGACGGGGCGGGAGAGCAGTTCTTC. It is translated as CASSVDGAGEQFF. This rearrangement joins TRBV9 to TRBJ2-1, with D possibly TRBD2 on 6 matching bases. The germline gives CDR1 SGDLS, CDR2 YYNGEE. With 0 bases removed from V and 10 bases from J, the gap between germline ends came to 11 bases. The length of the CDR3 is 13 residues.

The rearrangement uses TRBV15 and TRBJ1-5, with a tentative D call TRBD1 (5 bases). V shed 2 bases and J shed 0 bases, with 11 bases lying between them. The germline V gene encodes CDR1 LNHNV and CDR2 YYDKDF (reference sequence). The CDR3 is 16 amino acids. The CDR3 protein is CATSRLLDSSNQPQHF. The DNA for the CDR3 is TGTGCCACCAGCAGATTGTTAGACAGTAGCAATCAGCCCCAGCATTTT.

This clone appeared once. This chain joins TRBV5-4 and TRBJ2-1, with D unclear. This CDR3 has 14 amino acids. In germline, CDR1 is SGHNT, CDR2 YYREEE (reference sequence). V shed 0 bases and J shed 5 bases, with 9 bases lying between them. The CDR3 DNA reads as TGTGCCAGCAGCTTGGTAGGCACCAACAATGAGCAGTTCTTC. It yields the protein CASSLVGTNNEQFF.

The chain uses TRBV4-1 and TRBJ2-3; 13 bases match TRBD2. The CDR3 totals 21 residues. From germline, CDR1 is MGHRA and CDR2 YSYEKL. With 0 bases clipped from V and 3 bases from J, the junction kept 15 bases outside the gene matches. CDR3 in amino acids: CASSQDPPGTSGIPATDTQYF. DNA for the CDR3: TGCGCCAGCAGCCAAGATCCCCCAGGGACTAGCGGGATCCCGGCGACAGATACGCAGTATTTT.

The rearrangement uses TRBV7-9 and TRBJ1-3; possible D gene TRBD1, 5 bases. The length of the CDR3 is 15 residues. The V gene lost 4 bases and the J gene lost 0 bases, with 10 bases spanning the gap. CDR1 is SEHNR and CDR2 is FQNEAQ in the germline V gene (reference sequence). Written as DNA, the CDR3 is TGTGCCAGCAGCTACCAGGGTCGCTCTGGAAACACCATATATTTT. It encodes CASSYQGRSGNTIYF.